This T cell receptor beta chain was sequenced for a study of OX40 agonist ivuxolimab in advanced cancers. Study information: Participants, 82.7% male, averaged approximately 56 years of age, ranging from about 23 to 79. Three individuals attained partial responses, comprising one hepatocellular carcinoma case and two cutaneous melanoma cases.

A remark on this clone: Its specificity is unknown.

CDR3 length: 14 residues. Germline-derived CDR1 and CDR2 are SGHKS and YYEKEE (reference sequence). With 0 bases clipped from V and 4 bases from J, the junction kept 0 bases outside the gene matches. Method: immunoSEQ multiplex PCR; TCRdb's copy keeps in-frame clones and lacks some. This sample has 70,000 to 85,000 clones, with 88% found just once. General study points: Researchers report that CD8+ T cells had, on average, more expanded clones than CD4+.

This TCR was sampled from an adult with an advanced solid tumor such as melanoma, head and neck, liver or kidney cancer. Sequenced material: CD4+ or CD8+ T cells sorted from blood, taken in a trial of the OX40 agonist ivuxolimab. The rearrangement uses TRBV5-5 and TRBJ1-3; 8 bases are a match to TRBD1. The CDR3 is CASSLGQGGNTIYF. DNA for the CDR3: TGTGCCAGCAGCTTGGGACAGGGGGGAAACACCATATATTTT.